This is a list of T cell receptor beta chains from one sample in a study of molecular identifiers for immune sequencing clone quantification. Each CDR3 protein is one row after TCRdb ran MiXCR on the PCR reads. The table has over 600,000 distinct CDR3 sequences, nearly 20% seen once; the top ten hold 0.75% to 0.95%. The sequencing sample was made of naive CD8+ T cells from blood, with Jurkat cell RNA spiked in. These TCRs come from a human donor in good health. Some libraries in this study had Jurkat cell RNA spiked in. Both conserved end residues are part of each CDR3. Each record gives: J gene, V gene, CDR3 protein.

J gene: TRBJ2-7; V gene: TRBV4-2; CDR3 protein: CASSQDLASGYEQYF
J gene: TRBJ2-7; V gene: TRBV20-1; CDR3 protein: CSARTMSAYEQYF
J gene: TRBJ2-7; V gene: TRBV30; CDR3 protein: CAWSVGAGYEQYF
J gene: TRBJ2-7; V gene: TRBV4-3; CDR3 protein: CASSQDRRLGDEQYF
J gene: TRBJ2-3; V gene: TRBV10-2; CDR3 protein: CASSETWDRTSGLFNTQYF
J gene: TRBJ1-5; V gene: TRBV27; CDR3 protein: CASEQGNQLQHF
J gene: TRBJ2-3; V gene: TRBV7-8; CDR3 protein: CALGLATDTQYF
J gene: TRBJ1-4; V gene: TRBV29-1; CDR3 protein: CSVTAASTNEKLFF
J gene: TRBJ2-5; V gene: TRBV27; CDR3 protein: CASSPGAQETQYF
J gene: TRBJ2-2; V gene: TRBV27; CDR3 protein: CASSQLTEPGELFF
J gene: TRBJ1-2; V gene: TRBV6-5; CDR3 protein: CASSYSVEGNLYGYTF
J gene: TRBJ1-1; V gene: TRBV27; CDR3 protein: CASNRGQGLNTEAFF
J gene: TRBJ1-4; V gene: TRBV18; CDR3 protein: CASSPPVAGDEKLFF
J gene: TRBJ2-7; V gene: TRBV29-1; CDR3 protein: CSAFRQGAYEQYF
J gene: TRBJ2-3; V gene: TRBV7-3; CDR3 protein: CASSSGQGKGDTQYF
J gene: TRBJ2-2; V gene: TRBV3-1; CDR3 protein: CTSSQDELGQNTWELFF
J gene: TRBJ2-7; V gene: TRBV11-2; CDR3 protein: CASSCSGAYEQYF
J gene: TRBJ1-4; V gene: TRBV28; CDR3 protein: CASRKQARSEKLFF
J gene: TRBJ2-7; V gene: TRBV5-1; CDR3 protein: CTSSLVTGGSGYEQYF
J gene: TRBJ2-1; V gene: TRBV7-9; CDR3 protein: CASSSGLARSVPHEQFF
J gene: TRBJ1-1; V gene: TRBV28; CDR3 protein: CATRDILNTEAFF
J gene: TRBJ2-3; V gene: TRBV15; CDR3 protein: CATSRDLRVAGGTDTQYF
J gene: TRBJ2-3; V gene: TRBV20-1; CDR3 protein: CSAKDLDQVTDTQYF
J gene: TRBJ1-1; V gene: TRBV2; CDR3 protein: CASSLQGQGSMNTEAFF
J gene: TRBJ2-5; V gene: TRBV11-2; CDR3 protein: CASSLNAGGRETQYF
J gene: TRBJ1-5; V gene: TRBV27; CDR3 protein: CASSLSSGTQWPQHF
J gene: TRBJ2-1; V gene: TRBV27; CDR3 protein: CASSLILAGTDEQFF
J gene: TRBJ2-1; V gene: TRBV11-2; CDR3 protein: CAGSLGAGGGGDEQFF
J gene: TRBJ2-5; V gene: TRBV6-2/TRBV6-3; CDR3 protein: CASSYIPAGDKQETQYF
J gene: TRBJ2-7; V gene: TRBV6-1; CDR3 protein: CASGLAGNYEQYF
J gene: TRBJ2-1; V gene: TRBV29-1; CDR3 protein: CSVDDSDNEQFF
J gene: TRBJ2-7; V gene: TRBV20-1; CDR3 protein: CSASPLPGTQLFYEQYF
J gene: TRBJ2-7; V gene: TRBV28; CDR3 protein: CASRGEGYEQYF
J gene: TRBJ1-1; V gene: TRBV13; CDR3 protein: CASSLGLVDEAFF
J gene: TRBJ2-2; V gene: TRBV6-5; CDR3 protein: CASSYSISPGLGGELFF
J gene: TRBJ2-3; V gene: TRBV6-2/TRBV6-3; CDR3 protein: CASRPYTRTSAFTDTQYF
J gene: TRBJ2-1; V gene: TRBV12-3/TRBV12-4; CDR3 protein: CASSYPSGGVVEQFF
J gene: TRBJ2-3; V gene: TRBV7-9; CDR3 protein: CASSPPVGGTDTQYF
J gene: TRBJ2-5; V gene: TRBV11-3; CDR3 protein: CASSALVGETQYF
J gene: TRBJ1-2; V gene: TRBV5-3; CDR3 protein: CAGSGHGTGRFNGYTF
J gene: TRBJ2-5; V gene: TRBV6-5; CDR3 protein: CASSRTGSGRETQYF
J gene: TRBJ2-1; V gene: TRBV6-2/TRBV6-3; CDR3 protein: CASSSVPAGSPERYNEQFF
J gene: TRBJ2-1; V gene: TRBV7-8; CDR3 protein: CASSPSFSGEWKDNEQFF
J gene: TRBJ2-7; V gene: TRBV7-9; CDR3 protein: CASSLTSPLYEQYF
J gene: TRBJ2-1; V gene: TRBV7-9; CDR3 protein: CASSLTSGRANEQFF
J gene: TRBJ2-3; V gene: TRBV7-2; CDR3 protein: CASSLGVSGNTDTQYF
J gene: TRBJ2-5; V gene: TRBV3-1; CDR3 protein: CASSTREGRIQETQYF
J gene: TRBJ2-7; V gene: TRBV19; CDR3 protein: CASSIVPLDEQYF
J gene: TRBJ1-5; V gene: TRBV5-5; CDR3 protein: CASSLAGILNQPQHF
J gene: TRBJ2-7; V gene: TRBV18; CDR3 protein: CASSDLSGQYYEQYF
J gene: TRBJ2-1; V gene: TRBV28; CDR3 protein: CASSPQGNSEQFF
J gene: TRBJ2-7; V gene: TRBV30; CDR3 protein: CAWSETILEGVVVGNEQYF
J gene: TRBJ2-7; V gene: TRBV14; CDR3 protein: CASSQGRGQGYEQYF